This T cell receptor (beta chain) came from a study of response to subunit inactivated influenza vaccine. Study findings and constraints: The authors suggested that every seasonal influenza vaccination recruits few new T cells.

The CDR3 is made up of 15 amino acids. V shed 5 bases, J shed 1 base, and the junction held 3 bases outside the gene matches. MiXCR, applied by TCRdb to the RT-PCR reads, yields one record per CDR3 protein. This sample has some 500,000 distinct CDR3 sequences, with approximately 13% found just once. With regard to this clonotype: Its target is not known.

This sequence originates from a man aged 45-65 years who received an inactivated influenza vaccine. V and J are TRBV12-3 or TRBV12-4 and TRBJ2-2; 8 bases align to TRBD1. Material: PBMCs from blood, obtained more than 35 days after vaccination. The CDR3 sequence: CASSTGTGNTGELFF. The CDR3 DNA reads TGTGCCAGCAGTACCGGGACAGGGAACACCGGGGAGCTGTTTTTT.